These 18 T cell receptor beta chains share one sample of origin, sequenced in a study of vaccination effects on CD4 cells after COVID-19. Viral peptide pool expansion of antigen-specific CD4+ T cells preceded sequencing in the ViraFEST assay. Once cultured for 9 to 11 days, the cells underwent separation to obtain CD4+ T cells. All study participants received two doses of BNT162b2 or mRNA-1273 vaccine. The method was immunoSEQ multiplex PCR; TCRdb's version includes in-frame clones alone and lacks a portion of them. Of some 74,000 clones listed, approximately 81% are singletons. No antigens are known for them. The specimen comprised CD4+ T cells from PBMCs cultured with HCoV-229E spike peptides, sampled after COVID-19 vaccination. The source is a human donor who received a COVID-19 vaccine.

The chain employs TRBV6-5 and TRBJ2-5; D tentatively fits TRBD1 or TRBD2 (6 bases each). Germline assignment: CDR1 MNHEY and CDR2 SVGAGI. The CDR3 contains 14 residues. V dropped 2 bases and J dropped 5 bases, with 12 bases sitting between them. The CDR3 nucleotides read TGTGCCAGCAGTTACCGGGGGCGGGATGAGACCCAGTACTTC. This encodes CASSYRGRDETQYF.

This chain links TRBV19 with TRBJ2-7; tentative D call: TRBD1 (6 bases). CDR1 is LNHDA and CDR2 is SQIVND in the germline V gene (reference sequence). This CDR3 contains 13 residues. The CDR3 here is CAGKGSQGYEQYV. CDR3 DNA sequence: TGTGCAGGCAAGGGGTCACAGGGCTACGAGCAGTACGTC.

The gene calls are TRBV18 and TRBJ1-2, with D maybe TRBD1 (5 bases). V lost 3 bases to trimming and J lost 7 bases, with 15 bases between them. The CDR3 is made up of 14 amino acids. The V gene's germline CDR1 is KGHSH and CDR2 LQKENI. CDR3: CASSPVEGWGGYTF. CDR3 coding DNA: TGTGCCAGCTCACCCGTCGAGGGGTGGGGTGGCTACACCTTC.

This clone was counted only a few times. CDR3 bases: TGTGCCACCAGTGGAAGTGAGGCAGGGGGCATAAATGAGCAGTTCTTC. Translating gives CATSGSEAGGINEQFF. V is TRBV24-1 and J is TRBJ2-1, with 8 bases identical to TRBD1. Germline V gene sequence: CDR1 KGHDR, CDR2 SFDVKD. Trimming removed 5 bases from V and 7 bases from J; junction bases left unmatched: 12. The CDR3 is 16 residues long.

The chain couples TRBV5-1 to TRBJ2-1; tentatively, D is TRBD1 (5 bases). The germline V and J ends were trimmed by 1 base and 0 bases, with 8 bases remaining between them. The germline V gene encodes CDR1 SGHRS and CDR2 YFSETQ. This CDR3 has 15 residues. CDR3 protein: CASSLQGSSYNEQFF. Here the CDR3 DNA reads TGCGCCAGCAGCTTGCAGGGCAGCTCCTACAATGAGCAGTTCTTC.

The chain recombines TRBV12-1 with TRBJ1-1. TRBV12-1 corresponds to a pseudogene. The CDR3 has 17 amino acids. Here the CDR3 reads CACVFGWRREMNTEAFF. In DNA, the CDR3 is TGTGCCTGCGTTTTTGGGTGGCGTCGGGAGATGAACACTGAAGCTTTCTTT.

The table lists this clone with a few counts. The chain recombines TRBV9 with TRBJ1-6; D is unclear. This CDR3 spans 14 amino acids. Germline V gene data show CDR1 as SGDLS and CDR2 as YYNGEE. V dropped 5 bases and J dropped 9 bases, with 15 bases sitting between them. The CDR3 here is CASSDFGYGSPLHF. As DNA, the CDR3 is TGTGCCAGCAGTGACTTTGGCTATGGTTCACCCCTCCACTTT.

This chain joins TRBV6-6 and TRBJ1-1; maybe TRBD1 (5 bases). Trimming took 8 bases from V and 1 from J, leaving 8 bases between them. There are 12 residues in the CDR3. The germline V gene encodes CDR1 MNHNY and CDR2 SVGAGI (reference sequence). This CDR3 is CASCRENTEAFF. In DNA, the CDR3 is TGTGCCAGCTGCAGGGAGAACACTGAAGCTTTCTTT.

This clone has a handful of counts. This chain connects TRBV3-1 (or the pseudogene TRBV3-2) to TRBJ2-1; D tentatively reads TRBD1 or TRBD2 (7 bases each). The germline gives CDR1 LGHDT, CDR2 YNNKEL (reference sequence). Between the trimmed V and J ends, which lost 2 bases and 8 bases, there was a span of 13 bases. The length of the CDR3 is 14 residues. The DNA for the CDR3 is TGTGCCAGCAGCCAAATGACAGGGAGGGATGAGCAGTTCTTC. This encodes CASSQMTGRDEQFF.

The V and J genes are TRBV24-1 and TRBJ2-1; 7 bases map to TRBD2. The V segment lost 2 bases and the J segment 0 bases; nucleotides outside the gene matches: 3. The CDR3 sequence is 16 residues long. Germline assignment: CDR1 KGHDR and CDR2 SFDVKD. The CDR3 nucleotides are TGTGCCACCAGTGATTCTGGCGGGGGCTCCTACAATGAGCAGTTCTTC. This sequence encodes CATSDSGGGSYNEQFF.

The chain carries TRBV4-3 and TRBJ2-1; 8 bases line up with TRBD2. V dropped 9 bases and J dropped 6; count of bases not matched to a gene: 4. Germline V lookup: CDR1 LGHNA, CDR2 YSLEER. The CDR3 sequence is 12 residues long. The CDR3: CARPGGPNEQFF. The DNA for the CDR3 is TGCGCCAGACCGGGGGGGCCCAATGAGCAGTTCTTC.

The J gene is TRBJ1-4, the V gene TRBV7-2, with D maybe TRBD1 (6 bases). The germline V and J ends were trimmed by 6 bases and 2 bases, with 13 bases remaining between them. The germline V gene has CDR1 SGHTA and CDR2 FQGNSA. This CDR3 has 15 amino acids. The CDR3 is CASSPTGFTNEKLFF. DNA of the CDR3: TGTGCCAGCAGTCCAACAGGGTTCACTAATGAAAAACTGTTTTTT.

V is TRBV24-1 and J is TRBJ2-1; 10 bases fit TRBD1. V shed 3 bases and J 3 bases; nucleotides not matched to a gene: 7. CDR3 length: 17 amino acids. Germline V gives CDR1 KGHDR, CDR2 SFDVKD. This CDR3 reads CATSDTPGQGSYNEQFF. The CDR3 nucleotides read TGTGCCACCAGTGATACACCGGGACAGGGGAGCTACAATGAGCAGTTCTTC.

The CDR3 nucleotides read TGTGCCAGTAGTAGGTTTCGGACAGCCGGGGGAGAGACGTCTGGGGCCAACGTCCTGACTTTC. Its protein is CASSRFRTAGGETSGANVLTF. The J gene is TRBJ2-6, the V gene TRBV19, with D tentatively TRBD1 or TRBD2 (6 bases each). Trimming left V 4 bases short and J 1 base short, with 26 bases between. CDR1 and CDR2 from the germline V gene are LNHDA and SQIVND (reference sequence). This CDR3 has 21 amino acids.

The rearrangement joins TRBV30 to TRBJ2-3; perhaps TRBD1 as D (5 bases). Germline assignment: CDR1 GTSNPN and CDR2 SVGIG (reference sequence). This CDR3 is 15 amino acids long. V lost 2 bases, J lost 3 bases, and 15 bases lay in between. The CDR3 protein is CAWSTQGIGTDTQYF. CDR3 coding DNA: TGTGCCTGGAGTACCCAGGGTATTGGGACAGATACGCAGTATTTT.

The V call is TRBV7-9, the J call TRBJ1-1; D is unresolved. V was shortened by 5 bases and J by 1 base, with 23 bases between the two germline ends. CDR1 SEHNR and CDR2 FQNEAQ come from the germline V gene (reference sequence). This CDR3 is built from 18 residues. CDR3 protein: CASSALTGTRAANTEAFF. CDR3 sequence (DNA): TGTGCCAGCAGCGCCCTTACGGGAACACGGGCCGCGAACACTGAAGCTTTCTTT.

J is TRBJ1-2 and V is TRBV27; 7 nucleotides align to TRBD1. The V gene end was trimmed by 7 bases and the J gene end by 4 bases; junction bases not matched to a gene: 6. The CDR3 consists of 13 residues. In germline, CDR1 is MNHEY, CDR2 SMNVEV (reference sequence). DNA of the CDR3: TGTGCCAGCACGGCAGGGGGGGGCTATGGCTACACCTTC. Translated: CASTAGGGYGYTF.

This chain joins TRBV6-5 and TRBJ1-1, with no clear D. With 5 bases removed from V and 0 bases from J, the gap between germline ends came to 13 bases. The CDR3 is made up of 15 amino acids. CDR1 is MNHEY and CDR2 is SVGAGI in the germline V gene. DNA for the CDR3: TGTGCCAGCAGTAATCGGGCGGGTTTGAACACTGAAGCTTTCTTT. This gives the protein CASSNRAGLNTEAFF.